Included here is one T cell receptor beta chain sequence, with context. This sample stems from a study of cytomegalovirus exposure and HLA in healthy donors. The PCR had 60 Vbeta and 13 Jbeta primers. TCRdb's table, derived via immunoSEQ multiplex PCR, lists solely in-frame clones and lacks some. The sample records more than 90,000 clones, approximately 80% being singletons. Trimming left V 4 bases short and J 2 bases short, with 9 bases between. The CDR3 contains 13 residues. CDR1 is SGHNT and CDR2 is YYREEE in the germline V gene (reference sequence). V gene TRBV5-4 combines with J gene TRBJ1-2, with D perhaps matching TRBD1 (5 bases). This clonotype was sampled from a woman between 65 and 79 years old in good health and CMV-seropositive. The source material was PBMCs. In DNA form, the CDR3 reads TGTGCCAGCAGCGCAGACAGAAACTATGGCTACACCTTC. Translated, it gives CASSADRNYGYTF.